These T cell receptor beta chains were read from a single sample in a study of blood T cell repertoires in COVID-19. Libraries were prepared by immunoSEQ multiplex PCR; TCRdb keeps only in-frame clonotypes and omits some of them. The data contain about 85,000 clones, 79% of them seen just once; the ten biggest clones take up 11%. Material for sequencing was peripheral blood. These receptor sequences come from a man aged 65 to 79 with acute or convalescent COVID-19. CDR3s include the opening cysteine and the closing phenylalanine or tryptophan. Size values are once, few and many counts, or a class for expanded clones, and some rows have none.

TRBV5-5	TRBJ2-1	.	CASSFKSNEQFF
TRBV15	TRBJ2-1	.	CATSRGRGSYNEQFF
TRBV24-1	TRBJ1-2	.	CATSGVGRGYGYTF
TRBV7-9	TRBJ2-6	.	CASSLERSGANVLTF
TRBV27	TRBJ2-7	.	CASTFPDRVAYEQYF
TRBV10-1	TRBJ1-1	few	CASTTTGEVTEAFF
TRBV14	TRBJ2-5	.	CASSQGLGLDQYF
TRBV2	TRBJ2-3	.	CANGGATDTQYF
TRBV5-6	TRBJ2-2	few	CASSGTNTGELFF
TRBV2	TRBJ2-1	.	CASILGTGVYNEQFF
TRBV6-5	TRBJ1-2	.	CASSRQGAREGYTF
TRBV28	TRBJ2-3	.	CASSLWGQGVDTQYF
TRBV28	TRBJ2-2	once	CASSLFQGNGELFF
TRBV3-1/TRBV3-2	TRBJ2-3	.	CASSQAVILAGGPTDTQYF
TRBV5-1	TRBJ2-3	.	CASRPRGNTDTQYF
TRBV7-3	TRBJ2-3	many	CASSAGGTDTQYF
TRBV4-1	TRBJ1-2	.	CASSHRIYGYTF
TRBV10-2	TRBJ1-2	.	CASSDPGTNYGYTF
TRBV13	TRBJ1-4	.	CASSLSGSQNEKLFF
TRBV2	TRBJ2-3	.	CASLRGGGDTQYF